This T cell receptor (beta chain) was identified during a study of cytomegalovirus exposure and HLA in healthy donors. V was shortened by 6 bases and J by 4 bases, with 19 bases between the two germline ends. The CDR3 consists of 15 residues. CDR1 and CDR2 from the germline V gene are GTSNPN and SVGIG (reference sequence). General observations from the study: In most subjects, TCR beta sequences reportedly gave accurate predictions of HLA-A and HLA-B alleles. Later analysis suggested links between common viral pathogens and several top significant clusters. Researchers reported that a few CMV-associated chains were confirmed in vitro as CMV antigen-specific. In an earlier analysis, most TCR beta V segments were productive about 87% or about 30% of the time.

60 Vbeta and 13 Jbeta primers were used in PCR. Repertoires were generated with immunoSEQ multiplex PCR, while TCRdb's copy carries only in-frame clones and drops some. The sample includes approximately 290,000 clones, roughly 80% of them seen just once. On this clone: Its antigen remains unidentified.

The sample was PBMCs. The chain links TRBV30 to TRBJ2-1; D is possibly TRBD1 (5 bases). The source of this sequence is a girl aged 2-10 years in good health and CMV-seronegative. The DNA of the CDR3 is TGTGCCTGCCGACAGACCGATGTGGGGTACAATGAGCAGTTCTTC. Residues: CACRQTDVGYNEQFF. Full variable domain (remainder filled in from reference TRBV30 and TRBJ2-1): SQTIHQWPATLVQPVGSPLSLECTVEGTSNPNLYWYRQAAGRGLQLLFYSVGIGQISSEVPQNLSASRPQDRQFILSSKKLLLSDSGFYLCACRQTDVGYNEQFFGPGTRLTVL.